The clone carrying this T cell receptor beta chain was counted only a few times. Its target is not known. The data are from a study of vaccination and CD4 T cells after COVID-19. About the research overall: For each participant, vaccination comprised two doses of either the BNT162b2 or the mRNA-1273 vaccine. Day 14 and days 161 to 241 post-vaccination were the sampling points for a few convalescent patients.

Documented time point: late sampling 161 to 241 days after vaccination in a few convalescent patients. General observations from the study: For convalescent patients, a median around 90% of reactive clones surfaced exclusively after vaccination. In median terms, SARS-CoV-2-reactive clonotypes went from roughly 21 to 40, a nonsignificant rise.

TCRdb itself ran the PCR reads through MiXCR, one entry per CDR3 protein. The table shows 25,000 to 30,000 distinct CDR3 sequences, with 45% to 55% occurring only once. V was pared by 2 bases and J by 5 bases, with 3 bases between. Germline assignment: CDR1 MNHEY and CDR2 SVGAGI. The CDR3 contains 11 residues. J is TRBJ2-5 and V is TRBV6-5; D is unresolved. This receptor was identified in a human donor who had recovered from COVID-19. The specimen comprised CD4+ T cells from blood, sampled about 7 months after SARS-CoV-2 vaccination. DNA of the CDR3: TGTGCCAGCAGTTACGGGGAGACCCAGTACTTC. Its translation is CASSYGETQYF.